A single sample is the source of the 28 T cell receptor beta chains below, sequenced in a study of T-cell reconstitution after alpha-beta-depleted transplantation in children. TCRbeta library preparation incorporated unique molecular identifiers. TCRdb recomputed calls from the PCR reads with MiXCR, one row per CDR3 protein. The table has more than 85,000 distinct CDR3 sequences, about 5.6% seen once. The starting material was PBMCs, mostly from graft donor cells, obtained 60 days after TCRalphabeta/CD19-depleted stem cell transplant. All receptors derive from a female patient under 10 years old who had a stem cell transplant for Fanconi anemia, so the T cells may come from the graft donor.

This clonotype was seen ten or more times. The chain employs TRBV29-1 and TRBJ1-1; TRBD1 is a possible D gene (6 bases). Per the germline V gene, CDR1 is SQVTM and CDR2 is ANQGSEA. V lost 6 bases and J 11 bases, leaving 19 bases between the germline ends. CDR3 length: 12 residues. CDR3 in amino acids: CSVGHGTGKAFF. DNA for the CDR3: TGCAGCGTCGGGCACGGAACAGGGAAGGCTTTCTTT.

In this sample, this clonotype turned up a few times. The gene calls are TRBV12-3 or TRBV12-4 and TRBJ2-7, with 11 bases identical to TRBD2. The CDR3 extends over 13 amino acids. Trimming cost V 8 bases and J 2 bases; bases outside gene matches: 2. This CDR3 reads CASGSGGAYEQYF. The CDR3 DNA sequence: TGTGCCAGCGGTAGCGGGGGGGCCTACGAGCAGTACTTC.

This clonotype was seen a handful of times. The CDR3, as DNA: TGCGCCAGCAGCTTGGCCGGGCGGGAGGGTCAAGAGACCCAGTACTTC. It yields the protein CASSLAGREGQETQYF. The chain uses TRBV5-1 and TRBJ2-5, with 9 positions matching TRBD2. In germline, CDR1 is SGHRS, CDR2 YFSETQ. The V and J ends lost 0 bases and 2 bases, in that order; junction bases with no gene match: 5. This CDR3 is 16 amino acids long.

Only a few counts were recorded for this clonotype. The chain is built from TRBV25-1 and TRBJ1-1; TRBD1 aligns across 8 bases. V was clipped by 4 bases and J by 4 bases; unmatched bases: 5. The CDR3 is made up of 14 amino acids. Germline V gene lookup returns CDR1 MGHDK and CDR2 SYGVNS. The chain's CDR3 is CASSGFRGRTEAFF. The CDR3 bases are TGTGCCAGCAGTGGCTTCAGGGGGCGCACTGAAGCTTTCTTT.

This clonotype was observed at least ten times. CDR3 amino acids: CASSDSPDEQYF. The CDR3 region has the DNA TGTGCCAGCAGCGACAGTCCCGACGAGCAGTACTTC. The chain links TRBV6-2 or TRBV6-3 to TRBJ2-7; D possibly corresponds to TRBD1 (5 bases). Germline V lookup: CDR1 MNHEY, CDR2 SVGEGT. The V and J ends lost 6 bases and 5 bases respectively, with 11 bases between them. This CDR3 has 12 amino acids.

The rearrangement uses TRBV18 and TRBJ2-1; 7 nucleotides agree with TRBD2. The length of the CDR3 is 16 residues. Germline V gene lookup returns CDR1 KGHSH and CDR2 LQKENI. Trimming took 0 bases from V and 7 from J; bases not matched to a gene: 9. CDR3 sequence reads: CASSPPGGGPVNEQFF. For the CDR3, the DNA is TGTGCCAGCTCACCACCGGGGGGAGGGCCGGTAAATGAGCAGTTCTTC.

This clonotype was recorded many times. This chain joins TRBV6-5 and TRBJ2-7; tentative D call: TRBD2 (6 bases). CDR1 and CDR2 from the germline V gene are MNHEY and SVGAGI. Trimming left V 2 bases short and J 1 base short, with 9 bases between. The CDR3 loop spans 14 amino acids. CDR3 amino acids: CASSYVRGSYEQYF. The CDR3 nucleotides read TGTGCCAGCAGTTACGTTCGGGGGTCCTACGAGCAGTACTTC.

The sample holds many counts of this clonotype. DNA of the CDR3: TGCAGTGCTAGAGTAGTAGGGGACAGGTACGAGCAGTACTTC. Its protein is CSARVVGDRYEQYF. The chain is built from TRBV20-1 and TRBJ2-7; 8 bases match TRBD1. The CDR3 is 14 residues long. Germline V gives CDR1 DFQATT, CDR2 SNEGSKA (reference sequence). V lost 1 base and J lost 4; bases outside the gene matches: 6.

This clonotype was recorded a few times. This chain connects TRBV5-4 to TRBJ1-1, with D possibly matching TRBD1 (5 bases). Looked up from germline, CDR1 is SGHNT and CDR2 is YYREEE (reference sequence). The CDR3 is 16 amino acids. V lost 0 bases, J lost 1 base, and 13 bases lay in between. For the CDR3, the DNA is TGTGCCAGCAGCTTGGCCATTCCGGGACCGAACACTGAAGCTTTCTTT. This encodes CASSLAIPGPNTEAFF.

V usage is TRBV2 and J usage is TRBJ2-3; D is unclear. The germline CDR1 and CDR2 sequences are SNHLY and FYNNEI. CDR3 length: 13 amino acids. The V end lost 0 bases, the J end lost 10 bases, and 11 bases lay between the germline ends. CDR3 region: CASSEAVGPSQYF. CDR3 bases: TGTGCCAGCAGTGAAGCGGTAGGACCCTCGCAGTATTTT.

This clonotype has at least ten counts. The rearrangement joins TRBV21-1 to TRBJ2-7; the table's TRBD1 call for D was not verified on the DNA. TRBV21-1 is tagged as a pseudogene. This CDR3 is 13 amino acids long. The CDR3 region is CASSKDAGYEQYF. In DNA, the CDR3 is TGTGCCAGCAGCAAAGATGCAGGGTACGAGCAGTACTTC.

This clonotype was observed a handful of times. The chain combines TRBV7-8 with TRBJ2-7; D possibly corresponds to TRBD1 (5 bases). Trimming took 4 bases from V and 0 from J, leaving 10 bases between them. Germline V gene data show CDR1 as SGHVS and CDR2 as FQNEAQ. This CDR3 is built from 14 residues. In DNA, the CDR3 is TGTGCCAGCAGCTGGACCGACAGCTCCTACGAGCAGTACTTC. It specifies CASSWTDSSYEQYF. The full variable domain, its missing parts supplied by reference TRBV7-8 and TRBJ2-7, is GAGVSQSPRYKVAKRGQDVALRCDPISGHVSLFWYQQALGQGPEFLTYFQNEAQLDKSGLPSDRFFAERPEGSVSTLKIQRTQQEDSAVYLCASSWTDSSYEQYFGPGTRLTVT.

V usage is TRBV7-2 and J usage is TRBJ2-5; D ambiguous. The CDR3 is 13 residues long. Per germline, CDR1 SGHTA and CDR2 FQGNSA. V lost 5 bases to trimming and J lost 7 bases, with 14 bases between them. Here the CDR3 DNA reads TGTGCCAGCAGCCTCCGGGCCGCTGGGACCCAGTACTTC. This sequence encodes CASSLRAAGTQYF. Filled out from reference TRBV7-2 and TRBJ2-5, the complete variable domain reads GAGVSQSPSNKVTEKGKDVELRCDPISGHTALYWYRQSLGQGLEFLIYFQGNSAPDKSGLPSDRFSAERTGGSVSTLTIQRTQQEDSAVYLCASSLRAAGTQYFGPGTRLLVL.

Ten or more counts support this clonotype. The chain links TRBV28 to TRBJ2-3, with 7 bases lining up with TRBD1. Germline V CDR1 and CDR2: MDHEN, SYDVKM. The CDR3 sequence is 14 residues long. The V segment lost 6 bases and the J segment 2 bases; nucleotides outside the gene matches: 5. The CDR3 protein is CASSRDSPTDTQYF. The CDR3 nucleotides are TGTGCCAGCAGCCGGGACAGTCCCACAGATACGCAGTATTTT.

This clonotype appeared many times. The V gene is TRBV5-1, the J gene TRBJ2-1, with D perhaps given as TRBD1 or TRBD2 (5 bases each). The V end was cut by 0 bases, the J end by 8 bases, with 15 bases between. The germline V gene encodes CDR1 SGHRS and CDR2 YFSETQ. CDR3 length: 15 amino acids. The CDR3, as DNA: TGCGCCAGCAGCTTGGCGGGAAGTAGAGGGGATGAGCAGTTCTTC. Its translation is CASSLAGSRGDEQFF.

This clonotype was seen at least ten times. V gene TRBV27 combines with J gene TRBJ2-7; D perhaps matches TRBD1 (5 bases). Trimming took 6 bases from V and 6 from J, leaving 12 bases between them. CDR1 and CDR2 (germline): MNHEY, SMNVEV (reference sequence). This CDR3 contains 12 residues. The CDR3 reads CASRQDGPEQYF. DNA of the CDR3: TGTGCCAGCAGACAGGATGGTCCCGAGCAGTACTTC.

Comment on this clonotype: A much larger clonotype is one base distant, so this may be a read error. CDR3 region: CSASPETGETQYF. Here the CDR3 DNA reads TGCAGTGCTAGCCCCGAGACGGGAGAGACCCAGTACTTC. The chain combines TRBV20-1 with TRBJ2-5; no reliable D call. V lost 3 bases and J lost 4, with 12 bases in between. The CDR3 totals 13 residues. The germline V gene encodes CDR1 DFQATT and CDR2 SNEGSKA (reference sequence).

In its sample, this clonotype was seen many times. This rearrangement joins TRBV11-3 to TRBJ2-1, with TRBD2 matching over 11 bases. V shed 3 bases and J 5 bases; nucleotides not matched to a gene: 15. The CDR3 loop spans 19 amino acids. The V gene's germline CDR1 is SGHNT and CDR2 YENEEA. The DNA of the CDR3 is TGTGCCAGCAGCTTCCCCTTCTCCACTAGCGGGAGACACCACAATGAGCAGTTCTTC. Translating it yields CASSFPFSTSGRHHNEQFF.

This clonotype was seen many times. CDR3 amino acids: CASSLGTVYNSPLHF. The CDR3 nucleotides read TGCGCCAGCAGCTTGGGGACCGTTTATAATTCACCCCTCCACTTT. The chain joins TRBV5-1 to TRBJ1-6; D is ambiguous. The V end was cut by 0 bases, the J end by 4 bases, with 8 bases between. Germline lookup yields CDR1 SGHRS and CDR2 YFSETQ. The length of the CDR3 is 15 residues.

This clonotype was seen repeatedly, ten times or more. The rearrangement uses TRBV29-1 and TRBJ2-3, with TRBD2 matching 8 bases. Per germline, CDR1 SQVTM and CDR2 ANQGSEA. There are 16 residues in the CDR3. V shed 7 bases, J shed 0 bases, and the junction held 12 bases outside the gene matches. The CDR3 DNA follows: TGCAGCGCCCTGGGACTAGGCGTGACTAGCACAGATACGCAGTATTTT. Residues: CSALGLGVTSTDTQYF.

This clonotype was picked up many times. V and J are TRBV5-1 and TRBJ2-1; 9 nucleotides line up with TRBD2. This CDR3 is 15 amino acids long. Germline V CDR1 and CDR2: SGHRS, YFSETQ. The junction had 5 bases not matched to a gene; V was cut back by 4 bases and J by 3 bases. The CDR3 DNA reads as TGCGCCAGCAGCCCCGTAGCGGGGGACTACAATGAGCAGTTCTTC. It codes for CASSPVAGDYNEQFF.

The table lists this clonotype with many counts. The chain recombines TRBV5-1 with TRBJ2-1, with a weak D call TRBD1 (6 bases). Trimming removed 5 bases at V and 8 bases at J, with 20 bases between. The CDR3 sequence is 15 residues long. Germline assignment: CDR1 SGHRS and CDR2 YFSETQ. CDR3 DNA sequence: TGCGCCAGCAGACAGGGATTAGGGTCCAATTATGAGCAGTTCTTC. Translated: CASRQGLGSNYEQFF.

Ten or more counts support this clonotype. The rearrangement uses TRBV9 and TRBJ2-7, with 10 bases aligning to TRBD2. CDR3 length equals 15 residues. Germline lookup yields CDR1 SGDLS and CDR2 YYNGEE. The junction had 1 base not matched to a gene; V was cut back by 0 bases and J by 1 base. CDR3 nucleotide sequence: TGTGCCAGCAGCGTAGAAGCGGGGGGGTCCTACGAGCAGTACTTC. Translating it yields CASSVEAGGSYEQYF.

This clonotype occurred a few times. V and J are TRBV15 and TRBJ2-7; no firm D call. The CDR3 totals 11 residues. Germline V gene sequence: CDR1 LNHNV, CDR2 YYDKDF (reference sequence). V was shortened by 4 bases and J by 4 bases, with 5 bases between the two germline ends. The CDR3 sequence: CATSNRYEQYF. In DNA form, the CDR3 reads TGTGCCACCAGCAACCGGTACGAGCAGTACTTC.

This clonotype was seen ten or more times. The rearrangement uses TRBV28 and TRBJ2-2, with D tentatively TRBD1 (5 bases). Per germline, CDR1 MDHEN and CDR2 SYDVKM. Trimming pared 5 bases from V and 1 base from J, leaving 11 bases between. The CDR3 runs 15 residues. The CDR3 bases are TGTGCCAGCAGTCCAATAGACAGGAACACCGGGGAGCTGTTTTTT. It codes for CASSPIDRNTGELFF.

The chain is built from TRBV28 and TRBJ2-7, with D possibly being TRBD1 (6 bases). From germline, CDR1 is MDHEN and CDR2 SYDVKM. The CDR3 runs to 14 residues. Between the trimmed V and J ends, which lost 5 bases and 4 bases, there was a span of 15 bases. DNA for the CDR3: TGTGCCAGCAGTCAAGCAGGACAGTGGTACGAGCAGTACTTC. Protein product: CASSQAGQWYEQYF.

This CDR3 reads CASSQLAESYNEQFF. The CDR3, as DNA: TGTGCCAGCAGCCAACTAGCGGAGTCCTACAATGAGCAGTTCTTC. The chain combines TRBV7-3 with TRBJ2-1, with 8 bases that match TRBD2. From germline, CDR1 is SGHTA and CDR2 FQGTGA. The CDR3 is 15 residues long. V shed 5 bases, J shed 1 base, and the junction held 4 bases outside the gene matches.

This clonotype was counted ten times or more. This chain links TRBV4-2 with TRBJ2-2; 11 bases agree with TRBD2. Trimming cost V 0 bases and J 4 bases; bases outside gene matches: 4. Germline assignment: CDR1 LGHNA and CDR2 YNFKEQ. The CDR3 length is 17 residues. CDR3 sequence: CASSQDLAGGPTGELFF. The CDR3 nucleotides read TGTGCCAGCAGCCAAGACCTAGCGGGGGGACCCACCGGGGAGCTGTTTTTT.